A single sample is the source of the 3 T cell receptor beta chains below, sequenced in a study of T cell changes during pregnancy in multiple sclerosis. Method: immunoSEQ multiplex PCR; TCRdb's copy keeps in-frame clones and lacks some. The table lists about 73,000 clones, almost 90% of them singletons, with around 9.5% in the top ten. Sequencing was performed on peripheral blood, taken after pregnancy. These receptor sequences come from a female donor in good health, enrolled as a control in a pregnancy study.

This chain links TRBV18 with TRBJ2-3; D ambiguous. Germline CDR1 is KGHSH and CDR2 is LQKENI. V lost 3 bases and J lost 0, with 4 bases in between. CDR3 length: 13 amino acids. CDR3 amino acids: CASSPPSTDTQYF. The DNA for the CDR3 is TGTGCCAGCTCACCCCCTAGCACAGATACGCAGTATTTT.

The chain employs TRBV18 and TRBJ2-7; D not certain. V was trimmed by 3 bases and J by 3 bases, leaving 9 bases between them. The CDR3 sequence is 13 residues long. Germline loops: CDR1 KGHSH, CDR2 LQKENI. In DNA, the CDR3 is TGTGCCAGCTCACCGACTTCCGACTACGAGCAGTACTTC. It encodes CASSPTSDYEQYF.

The gene calls are TRBV9 and TRBJ2-7; TRBD2 aligns across 7 bases. Germline loops: CDR1 SGDLS, CDR2 YYNGEE. The junction had 8 bases not matched to a gene; V was cut back by 2 bases and J by 3 bases. The CDR3 spans 15 residues. The CDR3: CASSVGASGLYEQYF. The DNA of the CDR3 is TGTGCCAGCAGCGTCGGGGCTAGCGGCCTCTACGAGCAGTACTTC.